This T cell receptor (beta chain) comes out of a study of T cells in Graves' hyperthyroidism and ophthalmopathy. The CDR3 regions of TCR beta were amplified from RNA transcripts. Primed by the HTBI set, a first-round RT-PCR was run on the TCR CDR3. Each CDR3 protein gets one entry after TCRdb re-called the multiplex PCR reads with MiXCR. The sample lists a few hundred thousand distinct CDR3 sequences; roughly 15% were seen once. Trimming removed 5 bases at V and 1 base at J, with 17 bases between. The CDR3 is made up of 16 amino acids. In germline, CDR1 is SEHNR, CDR2 FQNEAQ (reference sequence). This clonotype showed up just a few times.

The receptor was isolated from a woman aged 25 to 39 with Graves' ophthalmopathy. The V call is TRBV7-9, the J call TRBJ1-1; a weak D match, TRBD1 (5 bases). The specimen sequenced was blood. CDR3 in amino acids: CASSPRGGGPNTEAFF. In DNA form, the CDR3 reads TGTGCCAGCAGCCCCCGGGGTGGGGGTCCGAACACTGAAGCTTTCTTT.